This passage covers 15 T cell receptor beta chains from one sample sequenced in a study of high-grade serous ovarian cancer treatment subgroups. Sequencing was performed with immunoSEQ multiplex PCR; in TCRdb, only in-frame clones are kept and a portion is missing. The table includes around 16,000 clones, 73% detected once. Tumor samples were taken before definitive surgery or chemotherapy. Sequencing was done on a sample of tumor tissue. The receptors shown here come from a human donor with high-grade serous ovarian cancer.

This clone was observed a few times. J is TRBJ2-7 and V is TRBV10-2; 13 bases match TRBD2. The J segment lost 5 bases and the V segment lost 7 bases, leaving 5 bases of the junction unmatched. This CDR3 comprises 14 residues. The germline V gene has CDR1 WSHSY and CDR2 SAAADI. CDR3: CASKLAGGHHEQYF. In DNA form, the CDR3 reads TGCGCCAGCAAACTAGCGGGGGGGCACCACGAGCAGTACTTC.

The rearrangement links TRBV4-3 to TRBJ2-7, with TRBD1 identical over 9 bases. V was pared by 4 bases and J by 3 bases, with 7 bases of the junction left unmatched. The CDR3 totals 15 residues. Germline V gene data show CDR1 as LGHNA and CDR2 as YSLEER. CDR3 loop: CASSLSQGQGYEQYF. CDR3 bases: TGCGCCAGCAGCCTCAGCCAGGGACAGGGCTACGAGCAGTACTTC.

The chain employs TRBV11-2 and TRBJ2-2, with D unresolved. The germline V gene has CDR1 SGHAT and CDR2 FQNNGV. The CDR3 extends over 15 amino acids. V lost 3 bases and J 1 base, leaving 9 bases between the germline ends. The CDR3 DNA sequence: TGTGCCAGCAGCTTGTCCAGACAGAACACCGGGGAGCTGTTTTTT. It translates to CASSLSRQNTGELFF.

J is TRBJ1-3 and V is TRBV30; D possibly corresponds to TRBD1 (6 bases). Germline V gene lookup returns CDR1 GTSNPN and CDR2 SVGIG (reference sequence). The CDR3 is 19 residues long. The V gene lost 3 bases and the J gene lost 0 bases, with 24 bases spanning the gap. The CDR3 DNA sequence: TGTGCCTGGAGAGATCAGACAGGCGGAAGAGGATTCTCTGGAAACACCATATATTTT. It is translated as CAWRDQTGGRGFSGNTIYF.

The chain recombines TRBV25-1 with TRBJ1-3; D call uncertain. Trimming removed 4 bases at V and 2 bases at J, with 9 bases between. Germline V gene sequence: CDR1 MGHDK, CDR2 SYGVNS. This CDR3 is built from 14 residues. In DNA form, the CDR3 reads TGTGCCAGCAGTGCCACGGTGGCTGGAAACACCATATATTTT. Its translation: CASSATVAGNTIYF. The entire variable domain, with the rest obtained from reference TRBV25-1 and TRBJ1-3, is as follows: EADIYQTPRYLVIGTGKKITLECSQTMGHDKMYWYQQDPGMELHLIHYSYGVNSTEKGDLSSESTVSRIRTEHFPLTLESARPSHTSQYLCASSATVAGNTIYFGEGSWLTVV.

Only a few counts were recorded for this clone. The J gene is TRBJ2-1, the V gene TRBV4-2, with 7 bases identical to TRBD2. Germline CDR1 LGHNA, CDR2 YNFKEQ. The CDR3 extends over 14 amino acids. The J segment lost 4 bases and the V segment lost 4 bases, leaving 4 bases of the junction unmatched. The CDR3 DNA reads TGTGCCAGCAGCCCCCTAGCGGCATACAATGAGCAGTTCTTC. This gives the protein CASSPLAAYNEQFF.

CDR3 region: CASSFRVSSSGWSNEQFF. DNA for the CDR3: TGTGCCAGCAGCTTTAGGGTCAGTTCGTCAGGGTGGAGCAATGAGCAGTTCTTC. The chain couples TRBV7-2 to TRBJ2-1; D is perhaps TRBD1 (5 bases). The germline V gene has CDR1 SGHTA and CDR2 FQGNSA. The V gene lost 3 bases and the J gene lost 6 bases, with 24 bases spanning the gap. The CDR3 extends over 18 amino acids.

This clone came up once. The rearrangement joins TRBV27 to TRBJ1-1, with TRBD1 matching over 7 bases. Per the germline V gene, CDR1 is MNHEY and CDR2 is SMNVEV (reference sequence). The length of the CDR3 is 13 residues. V dropped 1 base and J dropped 8; count of bases not matched to a gene: 4. CDR3 loop: CASSLLPGGEAFF. The CDR3, as DNA: TGTGCCAGCAGTTTATTACCAGGGGGGGAAGCTTTCTTT.

The table lists this clone with a count of one. The chain employs TRBV18 and TRBJ1-2; 8 bases agree with TRBD1. The CDR3 loop spans 18 amino acids. Trimming at V came to 3 bases and at J to 8 bases, leaving 20 bases not matched to a gene. Germline V gene lookup returns CDR1 KGHSH and CDR2 LQKENI. DNA for the CDR3: TGTGCCAGCTCACCTCAGACCGGGACAGGCAGCCCCAAGGGAGGCTACACCTTC. Translated, it gives CASSPQTGTGSPKGGYTF.

The chain carries TRBV13 and TRBJ1-2; weak D call: TRBD1 (5 bases). This CDR3 comprises 15 residues. Germline assignment: CDR1 PRHDT and CDR2 FYEKMQ (reference sequence). V dropped 0 bases and J dropped 4 bases, with 12 bases sitting between them. The CDR3 spells CASSLGGAGVYGYTF. The CDR3 DNA reads TGTGCCAGCAGCTTAGGAGGGGCGGGGGTCTATGGCTACACCTTC.

This sequence joins TRBV6-6 and TRBJ2-1, with TRBD1 matching 10 bases. Germline V gene lookup returns CDR1 MNHNY and CDR2 SVGAGI (reference sequence). Unmatched junction bases numbered 4, after V lost 2 bases and J lost 9 bases. The CDR3 has 14 residues. CDR3 in DNA: TGTGCCAGCAGTTACGGGGACAGGGGTGGTGAGCAGTTCTTC. Protein: CASSYGDRGGEQFF.

This clone was picked up a small number of times. The chain combines TRBV7-6 with TRBJ2-3; perhaps TRBD2 as D (5 bases). The V and J ends lost 3 bases and 0 bases respectively, with 22 bases between them. CDR1 is SGHVS and CDR2 is FNYEAQ in the germline V gene. The CDR3 consists of 19 residues. The CDR3 DNA reads TGTGCCAGCAGCTTGTTGTCACTATTGGAGGACTGGAGCACAGATACGCAGTATTTT. Its protein is CASSLLSLLEDWSTDTQYF.

This clone was found once. The CDR3 here is CASSQVGLGAGGIYNEQFF. The CDR3 nucleotides are TGTGCCAGCAGCCAAGTGGGCCTGGGGGCGGGGGGGATCTACAATGAGCAGTTCTTC. The V call is TRBV4-2, the J call TRBJ2-1; 9 bases agree with TRBD2. Trimming cost V 1 base and J 3 bases; bases outside gene matches: 13. Germline assignment: CDR1 LGHNA and CDR2 YNFKEQ. This CDR3 region has 19 residues.

This clone was seen a few times. The chain carries TRBV2 and TRBJ2-6; D may be TRBD1 (5 bases). In germline, CDR1 is SNHLY, CDR2 FYNNEI. Trimming removed 6 bases from V and 4 bases from J, with 13 bases in between. CDR3 length: 15 amino acids. CDR3 protein: CASSPGWAGANVLTF. For the CDR3, the DNA is TGTGCCAGCAGCCCAGGGTGGGCGGGGGCCAACGTCCTGACTTTC.

The CDR3 spells CASSWGVGNSNQPQHF. CDR3 coding DNA: TGTGCCAGCAGTTGGGGCGTAGGTAATAGCAATCAGCCCCAGCATTTT. The V gene is TRBV6-6, the J gene TRBJ1-5, with D possibly TRBD1 on 5 matching bases. The CDR3 sequence is 16 residues long. V shed 4 bases and J shed 0 bases, with 13 bases lying between them. Looked up from germline, CDR1 is MNHNY and CDR2 is SVGAGI (reference sequence).